This TCR beta chain originates from a study of vaccination and CD4 T cells after COVID-19. The Oncomine TCR Beta short-read assay was applied to DNA of cultured CD4+ T cells. TCRdb used MiXCR to reprocess the PCR reads, holding one entry per CDR3 protein. The data contain more than 6,500 distinct CDR3 sequences, 36% of them seen just once; the ten biggest clones take up under 35%. Specified treatment: roughly 11-day PBMC culture with coronavirus spike peptide pools or control peptides (ViraFEST assay). These CD4+ T cells came from an unexposed donor, sampled before the COVID-19 pandemic (2011-2018). This CDR3 comprises 16 residues. Germline V CDR1 and CDR2: LNHDA, SQIVND (reference sequence). Trimming removed 2 bases from V and 0 bases from J, with 11 bases in between. This clonotype has just a few counts. As yet, its antigen is unknown.

The V gene is TRBV19, the J gene TRBJ1-5; D gene unclear. Sequenced sample: CD4+ T cells from blood, cultured in vitro. The receptor was derived from a human donor in good health. In nucleotides, the CDR3 is TGTGCCAGTAGTATATCCGGAACCTTTAGCAATCAGCCCCAGCATTTT. The encoded protein is CASSISGTFSNQPQHF.